This TCR beta chain was profiled in a study of beta chain features in type 1 diabetes. Study results and caveats: Small HLA sub-analyses could not settle whether HLA shapes TCRB rearrangement. Patients with type 1 diabetes carried fewer insertions and had more deletions at their VDJ junctions.

Each donor gave one heparinised blood draw averaging about 100 mL. CD4+ naive, central memory, regulatory and stem cell-like memory subsets were isolated by sorting on CD45RO/CCR7/CD25/CD127/CD95/CD27. A remark on this clone: Its target is not known.

The germline V and J ends were trimmed by 3 bases and 10 bases, with 13 bases remaining between them. The germline gives CDR1 SEHNR, CDR2 FQNEAQ (reference sequence). This CDR3 contains 13 residues. All of the isolated RNA was reverse transcribed, so expressed TCRB transcripts were sequenced. Measured with immunoSEQ multiplex PCR; TCRdb has only the in-frame clones, and not every one. The sample records around 250,000 clones, under 70% being singletons. J is TRBJ2-1 and V is TRBV7-9; unclear D gene. The sequence was collected from a man aged 25-45 years in good health. The material sequenced was naive CD4+ T cells from blood. CDR3 in DNA: TGTGCCAGCAGCTTGGACGGTGCCCGGGAGCAGTTCTTC. Protein sequence: CASSLDGAREQFF.